This record concerns one T cell receptor (beta chain) sequence. The antigen it recognizes is unknown. The input lacks base qualities; no much larger clone sits a single base away. The CDR3, from cysteine to phenylalanine, totals 15 residues. Kept here is only the CDR3 DNA, which spans 45 bases and is read in frame from base 1. The germline V gene (reference sequence) sets CDR1 to LGHDT and CDR2 to YNNKEL. Germline trimming: 4 bases from V, 4 bases from J; junction bases outside gene matches: 9. TCRbeta CDR3 regions were amplified from genomic DNA by means of the immunoSEQ Assay, a bias-controlled multiplex PCR. Regarding the original processing steps: Nucleated cell counts per sample were estimated from amplification of reference gene primers within the assay. To quantify the absolute abundance of each unique TCRbeta CDR3 rearrangement, sequence reads were collapsed and filtered. For each sample, productive Simpson clonality was calculated as the square root of Simpson's diversity index over productive rearrangements. Here the immuneACCESS table is served through TCRdb, limited to in-frame sequences with V and J called. Missing clones are a known gap in these copies; in checked studies unresolved V genes cover under half, and the rest lacks a known reason. V and J calls plus clone size are reproduced from that table; the DNA served to infer D and trimming. A total of over 65,000 clones appear in this sample, 70% to 90% of them only once. Roughly 4.4% of the sample is taken by the ten largest.

These data are taken from a study of blood T cell repertoires in COVID-19 (dated by TCRdb to the early 2020s). With respect to the entire study: Collaborator samples came from the United States, Italy and Spain and covered acute and convalescent phases of COVID-19. The material from the prospective study consisted of cDNA or gDNA derived from T cells, B-cell-depleted T cells, or PBMCs. Subjects who had been exposed to COVID-19, were actively infected with it, or had recovered from it provided the deeply sampled blood TCRbeta repertoires that made up the dataset. The repertoires were made available in a free public database intended to serve as a resource for research on the immune response to SARS-CoV-2. Samples were obtained from the ongoing ImmuneRACE study (first 160 participants) and from over a thousand subjects provided by 6 global collaborators. The sample metadata nearly always contained a de-identified subject ID, COVID-19 status, age in years and sex. Where HLA class I and class II types were available, the types were taken from metadata supplied by the sample provider, not from assay-based typing.

Points the paper makes about the study in general: The quantity of clinical and demographic metadata differed by source and by participant and was supplied without curation.

Each collaborating institution followed its own protocols to collect whole blood in K2EDTA tubes. For TCRbeta analysis, collaborators shipped samples in one of three forms: frozen whole blood, isolated PBMCs, or DNA extracted from either of those sample types. The TCR comes from a man aged 50 to 60 with active COVID-19. The rearrangement joined TRBV3-1 (or the pseudogene TRBV3-2) to TRBJ1-2, and 7 bases in between align with TRBD1. The source material was peripheral blood. The CDR3 corresponds to CASSPGVDRVYGYTF. The DNA sequence is as follows: TGTGCCAGCAGCCCGGGAGTCGACAGGGTCTATGGCTACACCTTC.